The next 30 T cell receptor beta chains were all read from a single sample in a study of cytomegalovirus exposure and HLA in healthy donors. This PCR relied on a set of 60 Vbeta primers and 13 Jbeta primers. Method: immunoSEQ multiplex PCR; TCRdb's copy keeps in-frame clones and lacks some. The data contain 130,000 or so clones, roughly four fifths of them seen just once; the ten biggest clones take up 3.2%. The sequencing input was PBMCs. These receptors all come from a man between 18 and 29 years old in good health and CMV-seropositive.

This chain joins TRBV6-5 and TRBJ1-1; a possible D gene is TRBD1 (6 bases). This CDR3 spans 16 amino acids. V shed 0 bases and J shed 1 base, with 12 bases lying between them. Germline-derived CDR1 and CDR2 are MNHEY and SVGAGI. The CDR3 loop reads CASSYSRGGANTEAFF. CDR3 DNA sequence: TGTGCCAGCAGTTACTCGAGGGGGGGTGCGAACACTGAAGCTTTCTTT.

The gene calls are TRBV6-6 and TRBJ1-6; 7 nucleotides match TRBD1. Losses at the gene ends were 11 bases for V and 5 bases for J; bases not matched to a gene: 6. This CDR3 has 13 amino acids. Per the germline V gene, CDR1 is MNHNY and CDR2 is SVGAGI (reference sequence). Written as DNA, the CDR3 is TGTGCCTGCACCGGGACAGATAATTCACCCCTCCACTTT. Residues: CACTGTDNSPLHF.

V gene TRBV6-5 combines with J gene TRBJ2-5; unclear D gene. The end of the DNA fits TRBJ2-7 better, so the J call may be wrong. From germline, CDR1 is MNHEY and CDR2 SVGAGI. CDR3 size: 14 residues. Here the CDR3 DNA reads TGTGCCAGCAGTCACGAAGGGCTAGCCTACGAGCAGTACTTC. Protein sequence: CASSHEGLAYEQYF.

The chain recombines TRBV7-6 with TRBJ1-6, with TRBD1 as a possible D gene (6 bases). Trimming cost V 4 bases and J 3 bases, with 10 bases left between them. Germline V gives CDR1 SGHVS, CDR2 FNYEAQ. The CDR3 is 15 residues long. CDR3 nucleotide sequence: TGTGCCAGCAGCTCCGTGACAGGCTATAATTCACCCCTCCACTTT. As protein: CASSSVTGYNSPLHF.

V usage is TRBV5-1 and J usage is TRBJ1-4; TRBD1 is a possible D gene (5 bases). Trimming cost V 0 bases and J 0 bases, with 9 bases left between them. Per the germline V gene, CDR1 is SGHRS and CDR2 is YFSETQ. The CDR3 loop spans 16 amino acids. CDR3 region: CASSLVGGATNEKLFF. Written as DNA, the CDR3 is TGCGCCAGCAGCTTGGTGGGGGGGGCAACTAATGAAAAACTGTTTTTT.

This clone was counted only a few times. This chain links TRBV28 with TRBJ1-1; weak D call: TRBD1 (5 bases). Trimming took 9 bases from V and 4 from J, leaving 27 bases between them. Germline V gene sequence: CDR1 MDHEN, CDR2 SYDVKM. CDR3 size: 17 residues. In nucleotides, the CDR3 is TGTGCCAGTCACGGGTTGGAGGGGACCTATGAAAGCACTGAAGCTTTCTTT. This sequence encodes CASHGLEGTYESTEAFF. Using reference TRBV28 and TRBJ1-1 for the parts outside the CDR3, the full variable domain is DVKVTQSSRYLVKRTGEKVFLECVQDMDHENMFWYRQDPGLGLRLIYFSYDVKMKEKGDIPEGYSVSREKKERFSLILESASTNQTSMYLCASHGLEGTYESTEAFFGQGTRLTVV.

The chain combines TRBV29-1 with TRBJ2-5, with 7 bases identical to TRBD1. After removal of 0 bases from V and 6 bases from J, the junction contained 7 bases not matched to a gene. Germline V gives CDR1 SQVTM, CDR2 ANQGSEA. CDR3 length: 14 amino acids. The CDR3 DNA reads as TGCAGCGTTGAAGATCTTGGCAGGGGGAAGACCCAGTACTTC. This gives the protein CSVEDLGRGKTQYF.

The V call is TRBV6-1, the J call TRBJ2-7; weak D call: TRBD1 (6 bases). The CDR3 is 15 amino acids. The ends were cut back, 4 bases at V and 2 bases at J, with 15 bases in the middle. CDR1 and CDR2 (germline): MNHNS, SASEGT. The CDR3 DNA reads TGTGCCAGCAGTGTCGACCCAGGGGACACCTACGAGCAGTACTTC. Amino acid sequence: CASSVDPGDTYEQYF.

The chain links TRBV7-9 to TRBJ2-3; D is perhaps TRBD1 (5 bases). The germline gives CDR1 SEHNR, CDR2 FQNEAQ (reference sequence). This CDR3 spans 13 amino acids. Deletions cut 5 bases from V and 6 bases from J, with 12 bases between. CDR3 in DNA: TGTGCCAGCAGCCCCAGGGTAACTGATACGCAGTATTTT. Its protein is CASSPRVTDTQYF.

The rearrangement joins TRBV6-6 to TRBJ1-4, with 7 nucleotides matching TRBD1. Germline V lookup: CDR1 MNHNY, CDR2 SVGAGI (reference sequence). The CDR3 has 14 amino acids. Trimming removed 7 bases from V and 4 bases from J; junction bases left unmatched: 6. CDR3 region: CASIPGTVNEKLFF. CDR3 DNA: TGTGCCAGCATTCCCGGGACAGTTAATGAAAAACTGTTTTTT.

The genes are TRBV29-1 and TRBJ2-1, with TRBD1 identical over 7 bases. The germline gives CDR1 SQVTM, CDR2 ANQGSEA. The CDR3 consists of 14 residues. With V trimmed by 6 bases and J by 10 bases, 15 bases remained unmatched. The CDR3 sequence: CSVWVGDSGEEQFF. The CDR3 region has the DNA TGCAGCGTCTGGGTTGGGGACAGCGGAGAGGAGCAGTTCTTC.

The genes are TRBV18 and TRBJ2-5, with D maybe TRBD1 (6 bases). The CDR3 spans 14 residues. Trimming shortened V by 2 bases and J by 2 bases, and 9 bases separated the two germline ends. Germline V gene data show CDR1 as KGHSH and CDR2 as LQKENI. The CDR3, as DNA: TGTGCCAGCTCACCAACGACAGGACAAGAGACCCAGTACTTC. It specifies CASSPTTGQETQYF.

The chain is built from TRBV5-1 and TRBJ1-2; D is unclear. V was trimmed by 5 bases and J by 2 bases, leaving 10 bases between them. The CDR3 consists of 13 residues. Germline V gives CDR1 SGHRS, CDR2 YFSETQ. The CDR3 is CASRATFNYGYTF. Written as DNA, the CDR3 is TGCGCCAGCAGGGCGACATTCAACTATGGCTACACCTTC.

Of note for this clone: The sample has other DNA sequences that encode this CDR3 too. The chain carries TRBV9 and TRBJ2-5, with D perhaps TRBD1 (5 bases). The CDR3 loop spans 13 amino acids. The V and J ends lost 2 bases and 2 bases respectively, with 7 bases between them. Germline V lookup: CDR1 SGDLS, CDR2 YYNGEE. DNA for the CDR3: TGTGCCAGCAGCGTCGACAGACAAGAGACCCAGTACTTC. Amino acid sequence: CASSVDRQETQYF. Based on the CDR3 plus reference TRBV9 and TRBJ2-5, the full variable domain is DSGVTQTPKHLITATGQRVTLRCSPRSGDLSVYWYQQSLDQGLQFLIQYYNGEERAKGNILERFSAQQFPDLHSELNLSSLELGDSALYFCASSVDRQETQYFGPGTRLLVL.

The V call is TRBV5-1, the J call TRBJ2-7; 9 bases match TRBD1. Trimming removed 0 bases from V and 5 bases from J; junction bases left unmatched: 9. This CDR3 has 16 residues. CDR1 SGHRS and CDR2 YFSETQ come from the germline V gene. The CDR3: CASSLVVGTGINEQYF. The CDR3 DNA is TGCGCCAGCAGCTTGGTCGTTGGGACAGGGATCAACGAGCAGTACTTC.

The chain uses TRBV28 and TRBJ1-1; no firm D call. The length of the CDR3 is 14 residues. V lost 5 bases and J 3 bases, leaving 13 bases between the germline ends. Germline V gives CDR1 MDHEN, CDR2 SYDVKM. Here the CDR3 DNA reads TGTGCCAGCAGTCAACGGACTGGGTACACTGAAGCTTTCTTT. Translated, it gives CASSQRTGYTEAFF.

The chain uses TRBV6-4 and TRBJ2-3, with 10 positions matching TRBD2. Germline V lookup: CDR1 MRHNA, CDR2 SNTAGT. Losses at the gene ends were 8 bases for V and 3 bases for J; bases not matched to a gene: 8. This CDR3 has 15 amino acids. CDR3 residues: CASSHGLAETDTQYF. The CDR3 DNA sequence: TGTGCCAGCTCACACGGACTAGCGGAAACAGATACGCAGTATTTT.

This clone was counted between two and nine times. The chain carries TRBV19 and TRBJ1-1; possible D gene TRBD1, 5 bases. Per the germline V gene, CDR1 is LNHDA and CDR2 is SQIVND (reference sequence). With 2 bases removed from V and 1 base from J, the gap between germline ends came to 14 bases. The CDR3 loop spans 16 amino acids. This CDR3 is CASSIWAGQRNTEAFF. For the CDR3, the DNA is TGTGCCAGTAGTATATGGGCAGGGCAAAGGAACACTGAAGCTTTCTTT.

V is TRBV6-1 and J is TRBJ1-2; TRBD1 agrees at 7 bases. The CDR3 has 14 amino acids. J was trimmed by 6 bases and V by 5 bases; bases with no gene match: 9. Germline CDR1 is MNHNS and CDR2 is SASEGT. The CDR3 is CASSFRQGSDGYTF. The CDR3 DNA reads as TGTGCCAGCAGTTTCCGACAGGGATCGGATGGCTACACCTTC.

This rearrangement joins TRBV6-5 to TRBJ1-6; D gene unclear. This CDR3 is 15 amino acids long. Between the trimmed V and J ends, which lost 2 bases and 7 bases, there was a span of 12 bases. CDR1 is MNHEY and CDR2 is SVGAGI in the germline V gene. CDR3 coding DNA: TGTGCCAGCAGTTACGAGGGTAGTGTGAATTCACCCCTCCACTTT. This gives the protein CASSYEGSVNSPLHF.

This clone was counted once. The chain combines TRBV6-5 with TRBJ1-5; 7 positions match TRBD1. CDR3 size: 14 residues. The germline V gene has CDR1 MNHEY and CDR2 SVGAGI. Trimming took 6 bases from V and 1 from J; bases not matched to a gene: 3. CDR3 in amino acids: CASRQGMSNQPQHF. The DNA of the CDR3 is TGTGCCAGCAGACAGGGGATGAGCAATCAGCCCCAGCATTTT.

The sample holds a few counts of this clone. V gene TRBV7-8 combines with J gene TRBJ2-7; D gene unclear. Germline CDR1 SGHVS, CDR2 FQNEAQ. The CDR3 has 13 residues. Trimming took off 7 bases at V and 2 bases at J, with 12 bases between the two ends. CDR3 in amino acids: CASKTDPPYEQYF. In nucleotides, the CDR3 is TGTGCCAGCAAGACTGATCCTCCCTACGAGCAGTACTTC.

The chain uses TRBV19 and TRBJ1-5, with 9 bases that match TRBD1. Germline V lookup: CDR1 LNHDA, CDR2 SQIVND (reference sequence). V lost 4 bases, J lost 5 bases, and 9 bases stayed unmatched. The CDR3 contains 16 residues. The DNA of the CDR3 is TGTGCCAGTAGTACATCGGACAGGGGATGGGATCAGCCCCAGCATTTT. It translates to CASSTSDRGWDQPQHF. The whole variable domain, filled in from reference TRBV19 and TRBJ1-5, reads DGGITQSPKYLFRKEGQNVTLSCEQNLNHDAMYWYRQDPGQGLRLIYYSQIVNDFQKGDIAEGYSVSREKKESFPLTVTSAQKNPTAFYLCASSTSDRGWDQPQHFGDGTRLSIL.

V gene TRBV6-6 combines with J gene TRBJ2-7; weak D call: TRBD2 (6 bases). Germline-derived CDR1 and CDR2 are MNHNY and SVGAGI (reference sequence). Deletions cut 8 bases from V and 0 bases from J, with 8 bases between. The CDR3 has 12 residues. The CDR3 DNA reads as TGTGCCAGCGGGGGGAGCTCCTACGAGCAGTACTTC. As protein: CASGGSSYEQYF.

The rearrangement joins TRBV2 to TRBJ1-1; TRBD1 might be the D (5 bases). In germline, CDR1 is SNHLY, CDR2 FYNNEI. V was pared by 6 bases and J by 5 bases, with 22 bases between. The CDR3 sequence is 16 residues long. The CDR3 loop reads CASSELGRGRPTEAFF. The CDR3 nucleotides read TGTGCCAGCAGCGAGTTGGGGAGGGGCAGGCCAACTGAAGCTTTCTTT.

The chain joins TRBV7-9 to TRBJ1-2; D may be TRBD1 (5 bases). Trimming took 1 base from V and 8 from J, leaving 14 bases between them. CDR3 size: 14 residues. CDR1 SEHNR and CDR2 FQNEAQ come from the germline V gene (reference sequence). CDR3 DNA sequence: TGTGCCAGCAGCTTAGGCGGGGGAGGCAACGGCTACACCTTC. As protein: CASSLGGGGNGYTF.

This chain joins TRBV5-4 and TRBJ2-5; 10 bases are shared with TRBD2. The trim removed 1 base at V and 2 bases at J, leaving 8 bases unmatched. Germline CDR1 SGHNT, CDR2 YYREEE (reference sequence). The CDR3 has 17 residues. CDR3 in amino acids: CASSLLKLAGEQETQYF. The CDR3 DNA sequence: TGTGCCAGCAGCTTGTTGAAGCTAGCGGGAGAGCAAGAGACCCAGTACTTC.

The chain combines TRBV2 with TRBJ1-2; 7 bases match TRBD1. V trimming: 4 bases; J trimming: 4 bases; junction bases outside the gene matches: 6. The CDR3 covers 14 residues. CDR1 is SNHLY and CDR2 is FYNNEI in the germline V gene. CDR3 in DNA: TGTGCCAGCAGTGGGAGACAGGGAGGCTATGGCTACACCTTC. Residues: CASSGRQGGYGYTF.

Details on this clone: Sequence at one end of the junction differs from germline and may be a read error. The rearrangement joins TRBV6-5 to TRBJ1-2; D is possibly TRBD1 (6 bases). This CDR3 contains 14 residues. From germline, CDR1 is MNHEY and CDR2 SVGAGI. The CDR3 nucleotides read TGTGCCAACAGTTCCTTGCAGGGGTACTATGGCTACACCTTC. It translates to CANSSLQGYYGYTF.

This clone has more than one count but fewer than ten. The V call is TRBV13, the J call TRBJ1-2; 10 nucleotides align to TRBD1. V dropped 4 bases and J dropped 6; count of bases not matched to a gene: 8. From germline, CDR1 is PRHDT and CDR2 FYEKMQ (reference sequence). This CDR3 is built from 15 residues. The CDR3 DNA follows: TGTGCCAGCAGCTCCTCCGACAGGGGGCCAGATGGCTACACCTTC. Protein: CASSSSDRGPDGYTF.